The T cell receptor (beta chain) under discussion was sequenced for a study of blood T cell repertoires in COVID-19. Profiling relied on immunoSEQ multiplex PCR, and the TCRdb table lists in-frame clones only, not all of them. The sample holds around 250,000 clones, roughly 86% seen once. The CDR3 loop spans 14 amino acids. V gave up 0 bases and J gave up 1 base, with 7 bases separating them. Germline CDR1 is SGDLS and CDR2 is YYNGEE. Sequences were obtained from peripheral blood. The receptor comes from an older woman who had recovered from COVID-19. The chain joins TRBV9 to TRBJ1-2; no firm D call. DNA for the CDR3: TGTGCCAGCAGCGTAGCCCACGGTAACTATGGCTACACCTTC. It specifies CASSVAHGNYGYTF.